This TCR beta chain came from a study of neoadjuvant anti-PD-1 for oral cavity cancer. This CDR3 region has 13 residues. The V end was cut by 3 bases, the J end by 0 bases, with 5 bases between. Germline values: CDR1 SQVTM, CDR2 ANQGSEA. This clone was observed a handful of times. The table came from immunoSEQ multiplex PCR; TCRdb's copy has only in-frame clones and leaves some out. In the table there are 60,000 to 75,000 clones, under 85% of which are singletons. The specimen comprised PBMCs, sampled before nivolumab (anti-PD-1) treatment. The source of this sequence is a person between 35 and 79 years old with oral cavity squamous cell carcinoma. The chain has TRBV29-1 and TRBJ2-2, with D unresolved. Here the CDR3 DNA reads TGCAGCGTTGATCCAACGAACACCGGGGAGCTGTTTTTT. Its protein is CSVDPTNTGELFF.